This passage covers 5 T cell receptor beta chains from one sample sequenced in a study of T cells after yellow fever vaccination. TCRdb redid the calling of the 5' RACE reads with MiXCR, one entry per CDR3 protein. The data contain a few hundred thousand distinct CDR3 sequences, over 4% of them singletons. Sequenced material: PBMCs, taken 5 days after the yellow fever booster vaccination. The receptors derive from a man younger than 35 who received the YFV17D yellow fever vaccine.

This clonotype was found many times. The chain links TRBV5-1 to TRBJ2-7; D is tentatively TRBD1 or TRBD2 (5 bases each). Trimming stripped 0 bases from V and 3 bases from J, with 13 bases between. Germline-derived CDR1 and CDR2 are SGHRS and YFSETQ. The CDR3 extends over 15 amino acids. The CDR3 nucleotides read TGCGCCAGCAGCTTGGCGGGGACCCCTGACTACGAGCAGTACTTC. Its translation: CASSLAGTPDYEQYF.

Ten or more counts support this clonotype. The chain carries TRBV4-1 and TRBJ2-6; D gene unclear. V gave up 2 bases and J gave up 2 bases, with 7 bases separating them. The CDR3 has 15 residues. Germline values: CDR1 MGHRA, CDR2 YSYEKL. CDR3 residues: CASSQLTAGANVLTF. As DNA, the CDR3 is TGCGCCAGCAGCCAACTCACGGCTGGGGCCAACGTCCTGACTTTC.

This clonotype was seen repeatedly, ten times or more. The chain uses TRBV5-5 and TRBJ2-3, with 10 bases fitting TRBD2. Germline V gives CDR1 SGHKS, CDR2 YYEKEE (reference sequence). This CDR3 is built from 15 residues. The V and J ends lost 1 base and 6 bases, in that order; junction bases with no gene match: 5. CDR3 nucleotides: TGTGCCAGCAGCTTGACTAGCGGGGCTCCCGATACGCAGTATTTT. It specifies CASSLTSGAPDTQYF.

Only a few counts were recorded for this clonotype. The V call is TRBV19, the J call TRBJ2-5; D may be TRBD2 (7 bases). Germline V gives CDR1 LNHDA, CDR2 SQIVND (reference sequence). The CDR3 totals 13 residues. The ends were cut back, 7 bases at V and 6 bases at J, with 15 bases in the middle. CDR3 coding DNA: TGTGCCAGTATGGCGGGGGCACGACAGACCCAGTACTTC. Translated, it gives CASMAGARQTQYF.

This clonotype was recorded at least ten times. The rearrangement joins TRBV27 to TRBJ1-1; D gene ambiguous. This CDR3 is 13 amino acids long. The V gene lost 4 bases and the J gene lost 3 bases, with 9 bases spanning the gap. Germline lookup yields CDR1 MNHEY and CDR2 SMNVEV (reference sequence). The DNA for the CDR3 is TGTGCCAGCAGTTACTCATGGGACACTGAAGCTTTCTTT. This encodes CASSYSWDTEAFF.